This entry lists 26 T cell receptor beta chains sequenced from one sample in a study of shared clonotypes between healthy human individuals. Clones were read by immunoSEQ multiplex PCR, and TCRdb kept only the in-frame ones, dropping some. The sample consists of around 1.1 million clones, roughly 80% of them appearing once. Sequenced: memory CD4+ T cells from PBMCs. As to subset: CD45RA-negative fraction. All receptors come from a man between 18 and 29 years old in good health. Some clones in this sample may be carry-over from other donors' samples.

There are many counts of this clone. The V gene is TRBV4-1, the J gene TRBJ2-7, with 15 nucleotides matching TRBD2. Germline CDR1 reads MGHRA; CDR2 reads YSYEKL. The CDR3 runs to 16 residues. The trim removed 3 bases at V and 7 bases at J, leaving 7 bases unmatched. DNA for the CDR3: TGCGCCAGCAGCCATAATGCCGGGACTAGCGGGGGGGAGCAGTACTTC. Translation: CASSHNAGTSGGEQYF.

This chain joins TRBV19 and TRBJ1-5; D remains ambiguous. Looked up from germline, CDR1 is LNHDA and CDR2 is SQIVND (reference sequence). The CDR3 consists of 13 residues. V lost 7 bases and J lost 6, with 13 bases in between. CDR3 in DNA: TGTGCCAGTATGAAAGGGATAGGTCAGCCCCAGCATTTT. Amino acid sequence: CASMKGIGQPQHF.

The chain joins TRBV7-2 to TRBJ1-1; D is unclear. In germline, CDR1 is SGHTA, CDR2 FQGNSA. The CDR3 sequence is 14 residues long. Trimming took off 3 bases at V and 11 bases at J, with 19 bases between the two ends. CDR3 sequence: CASSFGGTVAGAFF. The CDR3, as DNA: TGTGCCAGCAGCTTCGGAGGTACTGTGGCGGGGGCTTTCTTT.

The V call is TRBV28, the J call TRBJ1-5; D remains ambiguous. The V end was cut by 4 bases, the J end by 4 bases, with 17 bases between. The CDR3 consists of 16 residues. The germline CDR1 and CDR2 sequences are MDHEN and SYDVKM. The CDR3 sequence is CASSSSGSVINQPQHF. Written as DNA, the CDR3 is TGTGCCAGCAGTTCCTCGGGGTCAGTGATTAATCAGCCCCAGCATTTT.

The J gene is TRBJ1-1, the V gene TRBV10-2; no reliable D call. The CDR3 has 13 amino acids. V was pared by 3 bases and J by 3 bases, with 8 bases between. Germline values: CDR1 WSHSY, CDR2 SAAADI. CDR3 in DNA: TGCGCCAGCAGTGAAGGGCATCACACTGAAGCTTTCTTT. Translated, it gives CASSEGHHTEAFF.

DNA of the CDR3: TGCGCCAGCAGCTTGTTCGGGGGGCCGAATCAGCCCCAGCATTTT. This gives the protein CASSLFGGPNQPQHF. The V call is TRBV5-1, the J call TRBJ1-5; a weak D match, TRBD1 (6 bases). The CDR3 runs to 15 residues. CDR1 is SGHRS and CDR2 is YFSETQ in the germline V gene. V gave up 1 base and J gave up 4 bases, with 12 bases separating them.

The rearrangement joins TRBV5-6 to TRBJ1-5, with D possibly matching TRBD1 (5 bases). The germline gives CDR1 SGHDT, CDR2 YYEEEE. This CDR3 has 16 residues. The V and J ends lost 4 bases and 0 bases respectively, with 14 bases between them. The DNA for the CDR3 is TGTGCCAGCAGCGCCCGGGACGTTTATAGCAATCAGCCCCAGCATTTT. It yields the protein CASSARDVYSNQPQHF.

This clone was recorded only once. CDR3 sequence: CASSSREVGEQYF. For the CDR3, the DNA is TGTGCCAGCAGCTCCCGGGAAGTAGGCGAGCAGTACTTC. The J gene is TRBJ2-7, the V gene TRBV7-8; D is possibly TRBD2 (5 bases). V lost 4 bases and J 6 bases, leaving 13 bases between the germline ends. Germline lookup yields CDR1 SGHVS and CDR2 FQNEAQ. This CDR3 is 13 amino acids long.

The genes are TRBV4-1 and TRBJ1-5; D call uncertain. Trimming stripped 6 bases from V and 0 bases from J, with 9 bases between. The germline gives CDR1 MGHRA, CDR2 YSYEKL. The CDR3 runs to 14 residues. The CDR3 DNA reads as TGCGCCAGCAGTGGTGCGGATAGCAATCAGCCCCAGCATTTT. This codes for CASSGADSNQPQHF.

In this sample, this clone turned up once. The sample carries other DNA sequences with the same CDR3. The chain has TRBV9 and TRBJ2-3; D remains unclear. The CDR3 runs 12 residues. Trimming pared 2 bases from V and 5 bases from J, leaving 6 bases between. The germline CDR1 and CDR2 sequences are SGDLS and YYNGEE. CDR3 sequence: CASSVKGDTQYF. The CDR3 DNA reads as TGTGCCAGCAGCGTCAAAGGAGATACGCAGTATTTT. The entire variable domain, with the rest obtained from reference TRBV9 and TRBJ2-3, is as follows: DSGVTQTPKHLITATGQRVTLRCSPRSGDLSVYWYQQSLDQGLQFLIQYYNGEERAKGNILERFSAQQFPDLHSELNLSSLELGDSALYFCASSVKGDTQYFGPGTRLTVL.

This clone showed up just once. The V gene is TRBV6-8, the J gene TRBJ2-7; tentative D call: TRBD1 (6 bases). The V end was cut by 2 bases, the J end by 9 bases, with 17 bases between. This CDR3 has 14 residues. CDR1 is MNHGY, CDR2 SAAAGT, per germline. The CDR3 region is CASSYGTCCQGQYF. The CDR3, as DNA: TGTGCCAGCAGTTACGGGACATGCTGTCAGGGGCAGTACTTC.

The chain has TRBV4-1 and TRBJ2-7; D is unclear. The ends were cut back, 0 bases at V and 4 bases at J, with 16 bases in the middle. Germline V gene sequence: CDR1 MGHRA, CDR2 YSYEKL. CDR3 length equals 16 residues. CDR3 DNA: TGCGCCAGCAGCCAAGATCGGGCCGGACGTGTGTACGAGCAGTACTTC. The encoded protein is CASSQDRAGRVYEQYF.

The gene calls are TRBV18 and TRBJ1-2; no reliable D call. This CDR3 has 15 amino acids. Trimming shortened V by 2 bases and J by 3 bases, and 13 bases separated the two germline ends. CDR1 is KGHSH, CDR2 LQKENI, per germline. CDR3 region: CASSPSTGQDYGYTF. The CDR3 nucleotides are TGTGCCAGCTCACCATCGACCGGGCAGGACTATGGCTACACCTTC.

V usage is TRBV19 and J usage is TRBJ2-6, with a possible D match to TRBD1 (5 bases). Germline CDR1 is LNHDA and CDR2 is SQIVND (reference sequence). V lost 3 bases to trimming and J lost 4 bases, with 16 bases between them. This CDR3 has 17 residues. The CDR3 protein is CASSIQGPLAGANVLTF. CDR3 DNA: TGTGCCAGTAGTATCCAGGGTCCCCTGGCGGGGGCCAACGTCCTGACTTTC.

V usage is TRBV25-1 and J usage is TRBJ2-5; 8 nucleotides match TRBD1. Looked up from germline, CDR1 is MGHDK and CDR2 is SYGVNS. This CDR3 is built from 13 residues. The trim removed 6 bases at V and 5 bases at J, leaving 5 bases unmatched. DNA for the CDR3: TGTGCCAGCAGCTGGACAGGGAGGGAGACCCAGTACTTC. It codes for CASSWTGRETQYF.

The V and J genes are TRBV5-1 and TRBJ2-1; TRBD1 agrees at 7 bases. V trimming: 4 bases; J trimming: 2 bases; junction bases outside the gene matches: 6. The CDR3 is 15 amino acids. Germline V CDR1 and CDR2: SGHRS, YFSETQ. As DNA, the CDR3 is TGCGCCAGCAGCCCCACAGGGGAGCCCTACAATGAGCAGTTCTTC. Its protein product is CASSPTGEPYNEQFF.

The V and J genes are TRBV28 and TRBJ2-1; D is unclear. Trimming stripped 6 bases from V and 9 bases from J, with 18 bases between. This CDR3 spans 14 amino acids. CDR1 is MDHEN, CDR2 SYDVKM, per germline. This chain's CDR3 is CASSPTPSVAEQFF. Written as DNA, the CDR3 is TGTGCCAGCAGCCCGACCCCCAGTGTCGCTGAGCAGTTCTTC.

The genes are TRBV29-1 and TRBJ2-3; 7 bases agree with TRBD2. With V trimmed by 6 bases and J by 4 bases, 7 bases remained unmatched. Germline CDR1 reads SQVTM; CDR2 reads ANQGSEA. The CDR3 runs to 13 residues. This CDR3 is CSVNRLASDTQYF. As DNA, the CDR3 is TGCAGCGTCAACCGACTAGCATCAGATACGCAGTATTTT.

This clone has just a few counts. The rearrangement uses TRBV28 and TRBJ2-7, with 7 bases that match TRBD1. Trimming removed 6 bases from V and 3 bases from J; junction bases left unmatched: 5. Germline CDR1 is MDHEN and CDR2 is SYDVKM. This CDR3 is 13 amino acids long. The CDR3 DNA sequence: TGTGCCAGCAGACGGGACAGACTCTACGAGCAGTACTTC. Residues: CASRRDRLYEQYF.

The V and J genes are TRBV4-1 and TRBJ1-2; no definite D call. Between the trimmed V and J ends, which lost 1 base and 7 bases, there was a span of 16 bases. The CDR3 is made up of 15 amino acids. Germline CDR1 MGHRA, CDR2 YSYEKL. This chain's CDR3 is CASSQGPTFASGYTF. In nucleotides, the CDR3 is TGCGCCAGCAGCCAAGGTCCCACTTTTGCCAGTGGCTACACCTTC.

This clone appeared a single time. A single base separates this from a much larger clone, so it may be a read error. The CDR3 DNA is TGTGCCAGCAGTCCCACTAGCGGGAGCTCCTACGAGCAGTACTTC. Its translation: CASSPTSGSSYEQYF. The chain employs TRBV2 and TRBJ2-7; 11 bases are a match to TRBD2. The length of the CDR3 is 15 residues. V was clipped by 5 bases and J by 0 bases; unmatched bases: 3. Germline CDR1 reads SNHLY; CDR2 reads FYNNEI.

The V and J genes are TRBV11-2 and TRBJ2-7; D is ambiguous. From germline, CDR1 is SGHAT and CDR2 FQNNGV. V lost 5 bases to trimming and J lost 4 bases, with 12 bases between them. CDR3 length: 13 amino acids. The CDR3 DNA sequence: TGTGCCAGCAGCCCTAATCTCCTATACGAGCAGTACTTC. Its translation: CASSPNLLYEQYF.

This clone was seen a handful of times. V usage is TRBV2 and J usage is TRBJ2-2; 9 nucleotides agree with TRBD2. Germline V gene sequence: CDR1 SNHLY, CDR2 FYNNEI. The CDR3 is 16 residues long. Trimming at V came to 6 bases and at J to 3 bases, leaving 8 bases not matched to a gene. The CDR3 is CASRRLAGGDTGELFF. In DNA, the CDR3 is TGTGCCAGCAGGAGGCTTGCGGGAGGGGACACCGGGGAGCTGTTTTTT.

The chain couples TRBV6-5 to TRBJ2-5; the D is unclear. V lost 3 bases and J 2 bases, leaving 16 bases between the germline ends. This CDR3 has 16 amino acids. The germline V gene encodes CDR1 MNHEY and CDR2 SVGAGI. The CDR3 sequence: CASSYNGVVLQETQYF. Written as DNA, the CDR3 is TGTGCCAGCAGTTATAATGGGGTGGTTTTACAAGAGACCCAGTACTTC.

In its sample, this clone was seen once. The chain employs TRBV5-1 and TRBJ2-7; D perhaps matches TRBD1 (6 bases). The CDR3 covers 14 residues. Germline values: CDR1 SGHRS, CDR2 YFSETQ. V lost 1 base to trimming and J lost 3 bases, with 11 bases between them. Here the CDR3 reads CASSLHRDGYEQYF. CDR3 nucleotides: TGCGCCAGCAGCTTGCACAGGGACGGCTACGAGCAGTACTTC.

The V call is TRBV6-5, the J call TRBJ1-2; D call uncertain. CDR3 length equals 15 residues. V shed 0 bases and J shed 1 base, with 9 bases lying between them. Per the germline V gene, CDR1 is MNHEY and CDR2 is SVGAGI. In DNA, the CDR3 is TGTGCCAGCAGTTACTCGATCAGCTATAACTATGGCTACACCTTC. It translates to CASSYSISYNYGYTF.